The rows below give T cell receptor beta chains drawn from one sample of a study of shared clonotypes between healthy human individuals. Profiling relied on immunoSEQ multiplex PCR, and the TCRdb table lists in-frame clones only, not all of them. The repertoire holds about 1.1 million clones, with around three quarters as singletons. The specimen was memory CD4+ T cells from PBMCs. The receptors were sampled from a man aged 18 to 29 in good health. Some clones in this sample may be carry-over from other donors' samples. Both conserved end residues are part of each CDR3. A D gene is named only where the DNA matches it firmly. The size entry is marked missing in some rows and otherwise reads once, few, many or a size class.

TRBJ2-7 TRBV30 few NA TGTGCCTGGAGTGTAGGAGGGGAGCAGTACTTC CAWSVGGEQYF
TRBJ2-6 TRBV5-1 NA TRBD1 TGCGCCAGCAGCGCCGGGACAGGGAACTCTGGGGCCAACGTCCTGACTTTC CASSAGTGNSGANVLTF
TRBJ1-1 TRBV28 once NA TGTGCCAGCAGTTTCGGGGGGCTCCAATATGAAGCTTTCTTT CASSFGGLQYEAFF
TRBJ2-3 TRBV19 NA NA TGTGCCAGTAGCGAACAGTACACAGATACGCAGTATTTT CASSEQYTDTQYF
TRBJ1-1 TRBV9 NA NA TGTGCCAGCAGCGGCCCGGGACACCCGAACACTGAAGCTTTCTTT CASSGPGHPNTEAFF
TRBJ2-3 TRBV7-2 NA NA TGTGCCAGCAGCTTCGGCGGGACCACAGATACGCAGTATTTT CASSFGGTTDTQYF
TRBJ2-7 TRBV18 NA TRBD1 TGTGCCAGCTCACCACCGAGAGGGGACAGTCGCTCCTACGAGCAGTACTTC CASSPPRGDSRSYEQYF
TRBJ2-1 TRBV5-1 NA TRBD2 TGCGCCAGCAGCTTGGGAGCTAGCGGGAACTACAATGAGCAGTTCTTC CASSLGASGNYNEQFF
TRBJ2-7 TRBV5-4 NA TRBD2 TGTGCCAGCAGCTCTCGACAAGCGGGGCCCTACGAGCAGTACTTC CASSSRQAGPYEQYF
TRBJ1-5 TRBV7-9 few NA TGTGCCAGCAGCTTAGTCTCACGTTTT CASSLVSRF
TRBJ1-4 TRBV7-2 NA TRBD1 TGTGCCAGCAGCGTCGACAGGGGGCAAGAAAAACTGTTTTTT CASSVDRGQEKLFF
TRBJ2-7 TRBV21-1 NA NA TGTGCCAGCAGCCAGGCGGGACTAGCGGGAGAAAGAGAGCAGTACTTC CASSQAGLAGEREQYF